Listed below are T cell receptor beta chains from one sample, sequenced in a study of control samples from healthy donors and cancer patients. Method: immunoSEQ multiplex PCR; TCRdb's copy keeps in-frame clones and lacks some. The sample carries some 190,000 clones, about 91% recorded once. The sample was blood. Receptor source: a man aged 25-45 years in good health. Each CDR3 is given without its conserved first and last residue. The D gene is left open where the match is weak. Size values are once, few and many counts, or a class for expanded clones, and some rows have none.

D	size	J	V	CDR3
-	-	TRBJ1-1	TRBV10-2	ASSDQGSRGTEAF
-	-	TRBJ1-6	TRBV5-4	ASSSRGPSSYNSPLH
-	once	TRBJ2-7	TRBV27	ASSLSLLYEQY
-	-	TRBJ2-6	TRBV2	ASRPQQAGANVLT
TRBD2	-	TRBJ2-7	TRBV5-5	ASSLERGTYEQY
-	-	TRBJ1-5	TRBV10-3	AISTRDEYQPQH
-	-	TRBJ1-1	TRBV15	ATSRGYGDGPEAF
TRBD1	-	TRBJ1-3	TRBV7-8	ASSLAGQSGNTIY
-	-	TRBJ1-2	TRBV7-2	ASSLSETRPGRF
TRBD2	-	TRBJ2-1	TRBV11-3	ASSQGLAGTVRGEQF
TRBD1	-	TRBJ1-5	TRBV3-1/TRBV3-2	ASSPGQSPSEPQH
-	-	TRBJ2-1	TRBV2	ASNLQGLSSYNEQF
-	-	TRBJ2-7	TRBV12-3/TRBV12-4	ASSPRVYEQY
-	-	TRBJ2-2	TRBV6-5	ASSSNRQPTGELF
-	-	TRBJ1-2	TRBV6-5	ASLHHYGYT
-	once	TRBJ2-7	TRBV27	ASSLDFSYEQY
TRBD1	few	TRBJ1-2	TRBV3-1/TRBV3-2	ASSHQGARSVGYT
-	-	TRBJ1-4	TRBV2	ASSAPRDGVGKLF
TRBD1	once	TRBJ1-3	TRBV6-5	ASTRDSIGGNTIY
-	-	TRBJ2-1	TRBV2	ASRRGATVYNEQF
-	-	TRBJ1-1	TRBV10-3	AISESVPNTEAF
-	-	TRBJ2-1	TRBV3-1/TRBV3-2	ASSQDRNEQF
TRBD1	-	TRBJ2-5	TRBV7-8	ASSLTGTGAQETQY
TRBD1	once	TRBJ2-7	TRBV25-1	ASSRGQGISYEQY
-	-	TRBJ2-7	TRBV10-3	AISEAPREEQY
-	once	TRBJ2-7	TRBV5-6	ASSSPWGGPQPAYEQY
-	-	TRBJ2-7	TRBV30	AWSVNGYEQY
TRBD1	-	TRBJ1-1	TRBV11-3	ASSHTGVTEAF
-	-	TRBJ1-1	TRBV5-6	ASSFVHSNTEAF
-	-	TRBJ1-5	TRBV7-9	ASSDDFSPQH
TRBD2	-	TRBJ2-2	TRBV7-2	ASSSPGLARTGELF
TRBD1	medium-sized	TRBJ1-1	TRBV6-5	ASSWTGKNTEAF
-	-	TRBJ1-1	TRBV30	AWSVPGRGGTEAF
-	-	TRBJ1-2	TRBV6-5	AAIAKFNYGYT
TRBD2	-	TRBJ2-7	TRBV3-1/TRBV3-2	ASSQGRGGRWSSYEQY
-	few	TRBJ2-3	TRBV9	ASGAGITQY
-	-	TRBJ1-2	TRBV6-5	ASVDSGYGYT
-	-	TRBJ2-1	TRBV12-5	ASGLVQISFQEQF
-	-	TRBJ2-3	TRBV15	ATSRDTDTYPTDTQY
TRBD1	-	TRBJ1-5	TRBV6-5	ASLQGDGNQPQH
TRBD1	-	TRBJ1-4	TRBV18	ASSLHRGEKLF
-	-	TRBJ2-3	TRBV30	AWRTAGATDTQY
TRBD2	few	TRBJ2-7	TRBV7-9	ASSLGTSGGADEQY
TRBD2	-	TRBJ2-3	TRBV30	AWSVVAGGTDTQY
-	-	TRBJ1-5	TRBV6-5	ASSRTAYSNQPQH
-	-	TRBJ2-3	TRBV4-1	ASSHRRDTQY